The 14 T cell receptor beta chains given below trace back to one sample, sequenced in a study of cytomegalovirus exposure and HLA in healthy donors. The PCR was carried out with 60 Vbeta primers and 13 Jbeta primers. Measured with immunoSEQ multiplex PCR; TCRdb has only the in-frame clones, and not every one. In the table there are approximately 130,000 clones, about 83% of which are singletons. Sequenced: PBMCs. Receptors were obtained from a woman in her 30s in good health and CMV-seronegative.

For the CDR3, the DNA is TGTGCCAGCAGCTTAGAACGGGCTAGCGGGGACACAGATACGCAGTATTTT. Protein: CASSLERASGDTDTQYF. The chain joins TRBV7-2 to TRBJ2-3; 9 bases are shared with TRBD2. V was clipped by 1 base and J by 2 bases; unmatched bases: 7. CDR3 size: 17 residues. Germline values: CDR1 SGHTA, CDR2 FQGNSA.

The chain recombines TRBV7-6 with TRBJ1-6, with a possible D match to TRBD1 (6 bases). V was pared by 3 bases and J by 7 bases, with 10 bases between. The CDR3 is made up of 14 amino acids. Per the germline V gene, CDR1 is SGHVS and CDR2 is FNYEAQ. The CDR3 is CASSFTGTNSPLHF. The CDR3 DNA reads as TGTGCCAGCAGCTTTACAGGGACCAATTCACCCCTCCACTTT.

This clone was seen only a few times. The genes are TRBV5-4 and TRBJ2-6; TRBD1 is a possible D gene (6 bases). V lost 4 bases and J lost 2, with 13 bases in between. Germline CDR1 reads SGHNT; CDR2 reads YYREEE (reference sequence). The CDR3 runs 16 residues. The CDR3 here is CASSTGRGAGANVLTF. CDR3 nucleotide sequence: TGTGCCAGCAGCACTGGCAGGGGCGCTGGGGCCAACGTCCTGACTTTC.

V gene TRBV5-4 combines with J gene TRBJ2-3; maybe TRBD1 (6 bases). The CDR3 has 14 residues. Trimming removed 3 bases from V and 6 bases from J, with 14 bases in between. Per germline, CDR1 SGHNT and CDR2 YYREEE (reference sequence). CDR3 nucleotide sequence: TGTGCCAGCAGCTCCGGACAGATCCCGGATACGCAGTATTTT. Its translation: CASSSGQIPDTQYF. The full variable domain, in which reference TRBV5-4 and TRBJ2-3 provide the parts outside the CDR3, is ETGVTQSPTHLIKTRGQQVTLRCSSQSGHNTVSWYQQALGQGPQFIFQYYREEENGRGNFPPRFSGLQFPNYSSELNVNALELDDSALYLCASSSGQIPDTQYFGPGTRLTVL.

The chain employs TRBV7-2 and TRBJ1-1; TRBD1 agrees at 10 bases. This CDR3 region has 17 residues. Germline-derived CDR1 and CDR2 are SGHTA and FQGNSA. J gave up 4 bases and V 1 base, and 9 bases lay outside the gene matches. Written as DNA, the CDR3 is TGTGCCAGCAGCTTAGGACCTGACAGGGGGCGAGGCACTGAAGCTTTCTTT. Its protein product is CASSLGPDRGRGTEAFF.

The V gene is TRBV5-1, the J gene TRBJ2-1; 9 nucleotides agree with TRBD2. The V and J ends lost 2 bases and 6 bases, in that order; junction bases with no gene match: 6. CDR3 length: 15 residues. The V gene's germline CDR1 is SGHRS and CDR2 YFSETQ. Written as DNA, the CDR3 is TGCGCCAGCAGCTTACCGGGACTAGCTTTCAATGAGCAGTTCTTC. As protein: CASSLPGLAFNEQFF.

The CDR3 DNA reads TGCGCCAGCAGCCAAGGACCGGGACAGTGGAACACTGAAGCTTTCTTT. Amino acid sequence: CASSQGPGQWNTEAFF. The chain links TRBV4-1 to TRBJ1-1, with TRBD1 matching 7 bases. Germline lookup yields CDR1 MGHRA and CDR2 YSYEKL. The CDR3 covers 16 residues. Trimming removed 1 base from V and 1 base from J; junction bases left unmatched: 6.

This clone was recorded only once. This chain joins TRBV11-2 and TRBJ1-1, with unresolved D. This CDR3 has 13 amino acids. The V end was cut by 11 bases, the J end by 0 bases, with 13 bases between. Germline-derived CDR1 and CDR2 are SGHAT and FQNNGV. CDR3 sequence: CAVVGSLNTEAFF. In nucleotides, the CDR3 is TGTGCCGTGGTCGGGTCCCTGAACACTGAAGCTTTCTTT.

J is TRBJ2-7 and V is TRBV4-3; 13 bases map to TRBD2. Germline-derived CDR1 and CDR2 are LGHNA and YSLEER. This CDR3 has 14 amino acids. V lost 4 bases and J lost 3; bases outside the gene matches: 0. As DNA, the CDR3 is TGCGCCAGCAGCCGGACTAGCGGGGGCTACGAGCAGTACTTC. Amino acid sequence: CASSRTSGGYEQYF.

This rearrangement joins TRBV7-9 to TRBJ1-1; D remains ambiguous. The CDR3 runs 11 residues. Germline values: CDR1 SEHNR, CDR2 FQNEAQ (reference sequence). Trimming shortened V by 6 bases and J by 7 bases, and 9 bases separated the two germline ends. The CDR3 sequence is CASRAGNEAFF. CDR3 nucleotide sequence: TGTGCCAGCAGGGCGGGGAATGAAGCTTTCTTT.

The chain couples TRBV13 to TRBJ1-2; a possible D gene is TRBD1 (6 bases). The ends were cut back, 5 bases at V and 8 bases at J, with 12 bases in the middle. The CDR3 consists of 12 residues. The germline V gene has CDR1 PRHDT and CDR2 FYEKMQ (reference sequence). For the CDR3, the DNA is TGTGCCAGCAGCCTACAGGGCAACGGCTACACCTTC. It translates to CASSLQGNGYTF.

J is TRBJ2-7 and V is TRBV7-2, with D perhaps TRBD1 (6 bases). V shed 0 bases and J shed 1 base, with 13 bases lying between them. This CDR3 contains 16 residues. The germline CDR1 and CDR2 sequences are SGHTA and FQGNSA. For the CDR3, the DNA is TGTGCCAGCAGCTTAGCGGGGGCGGCCGCATCCTACGAGCAGTACTTC. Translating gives CASSLAGAAASYEQYF.

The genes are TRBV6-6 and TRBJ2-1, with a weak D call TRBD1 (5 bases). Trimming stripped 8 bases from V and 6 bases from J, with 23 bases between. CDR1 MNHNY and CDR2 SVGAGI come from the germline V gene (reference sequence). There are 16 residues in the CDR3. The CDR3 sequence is CASLRTALFQGNEQFF. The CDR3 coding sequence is TGTGCCAGCTTACGGACCGCCCTCTTCCAGGGCAATGAGCAGTTCTTC.

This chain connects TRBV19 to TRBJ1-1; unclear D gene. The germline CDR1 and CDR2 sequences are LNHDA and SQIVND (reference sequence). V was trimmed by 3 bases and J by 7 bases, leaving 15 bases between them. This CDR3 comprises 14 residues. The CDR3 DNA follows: TGTGCCAGTAGTATCGGCCCAGAGGTGGGTGAAGCTTTCTTT. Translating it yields CASSIGPEVGEAFF. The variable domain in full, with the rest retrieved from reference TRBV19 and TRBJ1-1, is DGGITQSPKYLFRKEGQNVTLSCEQNLNHDAMYWYRQDPGQGLRLIYYSQIVNDFQKGDIAEGYSVSREKKESFPLTVTSAQKNPTAFYLCASSIGPEVGEAFFGQGTRLTVV.